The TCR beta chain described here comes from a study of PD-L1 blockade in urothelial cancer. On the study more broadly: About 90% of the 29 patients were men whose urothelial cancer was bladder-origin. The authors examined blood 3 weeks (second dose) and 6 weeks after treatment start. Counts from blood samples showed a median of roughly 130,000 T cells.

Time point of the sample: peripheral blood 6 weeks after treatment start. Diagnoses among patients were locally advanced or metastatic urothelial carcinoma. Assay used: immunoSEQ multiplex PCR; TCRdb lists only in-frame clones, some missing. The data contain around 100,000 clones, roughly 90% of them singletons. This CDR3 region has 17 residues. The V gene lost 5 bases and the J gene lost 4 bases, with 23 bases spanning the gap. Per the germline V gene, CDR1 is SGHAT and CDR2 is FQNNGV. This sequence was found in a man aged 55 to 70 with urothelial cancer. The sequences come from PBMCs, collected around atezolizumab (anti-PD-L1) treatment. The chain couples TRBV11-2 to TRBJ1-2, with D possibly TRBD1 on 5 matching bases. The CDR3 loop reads CASSHDRINDFSYGYTF. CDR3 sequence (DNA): TGTGCCAGCAGCCACGACAGAATCAACGATTTCTCCTATGGCTACACCTTC.